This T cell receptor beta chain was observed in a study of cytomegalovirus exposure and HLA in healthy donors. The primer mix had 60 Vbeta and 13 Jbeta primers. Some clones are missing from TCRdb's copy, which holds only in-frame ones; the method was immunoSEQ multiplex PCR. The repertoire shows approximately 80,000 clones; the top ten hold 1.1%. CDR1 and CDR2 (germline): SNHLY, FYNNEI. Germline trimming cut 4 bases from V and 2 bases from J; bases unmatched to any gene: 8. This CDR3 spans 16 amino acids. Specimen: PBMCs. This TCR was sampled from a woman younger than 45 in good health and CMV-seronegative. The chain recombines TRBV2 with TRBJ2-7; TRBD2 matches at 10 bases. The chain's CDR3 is CASSGYGLAGAYEQYF. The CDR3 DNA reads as TGTGCCAGCAGTGGTTACGGGCTAGCGGGAGCCTACGAGCAGTACTTC.